This TCR beta chain was recorded in a study of circulating CD8 cells and anti-PD-1 response in melanoma (TCRdb year 2020). Background on the whole study: Nivolumab was given to patients intravenously at 3 mg/kg every 2 weeks. Of the approximately 13 patients in the melanoma cohort, seven received anti-PD-1 as first-line therapy and six had prior targeted therapy or immunotherapy. Patients with complete or partial responses were classified as responders, and patients with stable or progressive disease (RECIST v1.1) were classified as non-responders. On on-treatment samples, PD-1 was detected using a biotinylated anti-human IgG4 antibody. A total of 11 melanoma patients were included in the TCR repertoire analysis, 4 of them responders and 7 non-responders.

Sequencing used a NextSeq 500. The QIAseq Immune Repertoire RNA Library Kit, Human TCR Panel was used to prepare TCR libraries from approximately 15 ng of total RNA. The TCR libraries were sequenced on an Illumina NextSeq using a Mid Output V2 kit and asymmetric 261x41 paired-end reads. Each TCR library was diluted to roughly 4 nM, pooled, denatured and loaded at 1.0 pM. The study's own analysis went as follows. Processing of the TCR FASTQ files took place in the QIAGEN GeneGlobe Data Analysis Center, and downstream analysis was done in R 3.5.2. Clonality was calculated as one minus the Shannon entropy normalized by the log of the number of unique productive sequences. Within each subset, Fisher exact tests at 5% FDR identified TRA or TRB clonotypes differing in abundance between baseline and M1. Differentially abundant clonotypes were categorized as emerging, expanding, contracting or non-expanding/contracting. Morisita's overlap index was used to measure how much repertoires overlapped between patients. Using fastp trimming at Q25 and MiXCR clonotype assembly, TCRdb reanalyzed the public sequencing data and kept in-frame beta chains. CDR3 protein duplicates are merged, each entry listing the most common genes and DNA. The authors' filters were not applied to this entry. A total of about 430 distinct CDR3 sequences appear in this sample, approximately 9.1% of them only once. The ten largest clones add up to approximately 55% of the sample.

This clonotype is identified as medium-sized (0.01 to 0.1%). This clone's antigen is unknown. Nothing much larger sits one base from this clone, and base qualities are not available. General conclusions and limits of the study: Repertoires were found to be largely private between subsets, with under 7.5% of TRB clonotypes shared at M1, and the highest sharing was observed between DPOS and TIGIT. Because tumor material could not be accessed, tumor reactivity was instead assessed with peptide assays on expanded sorted subsets. Because of limited material, replicates were generally not included when the experiments were performed. The cohort mixed treatment-naive and previously treated patients, which the authors noted could influence results. The published TCR repertoire comparisons used only baseline and M1 samples from a small cohort with few responders. The highest diversity was observed in the DNEG repertoire, similar and higher clonality was shown by the PD-1 and DPOS repertoires, and the lowest diversity was found in the TIGIT repertoires.

Using a BD FACSAria II cell sorter, four subsets defined by PD-1 and/or TIGIT were sorted from live CD3+CD8+TCRalphabeta+ cells. To characterize relevance to anti-PD-1 therapy response, circulating CD8 T cells were sorted into four subsets based on PD-1 and TIGIT expression. For each sorted CD8 T-cell subset, both the TCR alpha and TCR beta chains were sequenced. Peripheral blood was collected before the first anti-PD-1 injection, after two injections and after four injections. Ficoll gradient centrifugation was used to isolate PBMCs immediately. Until use, PBMCs were cryopreserved in liquid nitrogen in RPMI containing around 20% FCS and roughly 10% DMSO. Thawed PBMCs were stained with a viability dye and antibodies against CD3, CD8alpha, TCRalphabeta, PD-1 and TIGIT. The RNeasy Kit was used to extract total RNA, and all samples had a RIN greater than 7. The TCR was taken from a human donor with melanoma. Sample: CD8+ T cells from PBMCs, taken at baseline or after one month of anti-PD-1 therapy (not recorded which).

The nucleotide sequence is TGTGCCAGTAGTCCCGTGATCGGGGCCTACGAGCAGTACTTC. Its product reads: CASSPVIGAYEQYF. The chain is made from TRBV19 and TRBJ2-7; the D gene is perhaps TRBD2, on 5 matching bases. The germline V gene (reference sequence) provides CDR1 LNHDA and CDR2 SQIVND. V is shortened by 5 bases, J by 2 bases, and the region joining them spans 13 bases. Counted from cysteine to phenylalanine, this CDR3 has 14 amino acids. Kept here is only the CDR3 DNA, which spans 42 bases and is read in frame from base 1.